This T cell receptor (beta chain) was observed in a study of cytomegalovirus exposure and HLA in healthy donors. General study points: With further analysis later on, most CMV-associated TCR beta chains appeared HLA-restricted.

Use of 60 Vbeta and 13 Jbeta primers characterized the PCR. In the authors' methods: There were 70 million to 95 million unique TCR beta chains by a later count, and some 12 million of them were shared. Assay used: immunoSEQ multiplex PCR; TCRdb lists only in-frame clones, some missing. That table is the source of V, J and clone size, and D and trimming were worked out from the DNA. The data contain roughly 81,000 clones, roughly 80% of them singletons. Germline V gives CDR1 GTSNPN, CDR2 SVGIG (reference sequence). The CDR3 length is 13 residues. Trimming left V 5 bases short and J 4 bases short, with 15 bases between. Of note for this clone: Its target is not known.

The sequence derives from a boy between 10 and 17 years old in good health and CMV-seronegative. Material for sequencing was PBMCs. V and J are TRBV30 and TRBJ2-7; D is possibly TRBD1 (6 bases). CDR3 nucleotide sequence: TGTGCCTGGGGGACATTTGCCTCGTACGAGCAGTACTTC. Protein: CAWGTFASYEQYF.